Shown below are 5 T cell receptor beta chains from a single sample sequenced in a study of T cell clusters in autoimmune cytopenias. Multiplex touch-down PCR amplified TRB using TRB-A and TRB-B pools in one tube. TCRdb re-called the multiplex PCR reads; every CDR3 protein appears as one record, without DNA. Its table records about 4,800 distinct CDR3 sequences. TRB amplification used 250 ng of peripheral blood genomic DNA. Sequencing was done on a sample of peripheral blood. Every receptor here comes from a human donor with an autoimmune cytopenia or autoimmune hepatitis (not recorded which).

This clonotype registers medium-sized by frequency. The V and J genes are TRBV19 and TRBJ2-4; TCRdb names TRBD1, which stays unverified in the absence of DNA. Germline V lookup: CDR1 LNHDA, CDR2 SQIVND (reference sequence). CDR3 length: 13 residues. The CDR3 here is CASSPGGENIQYF.

By frequency, this clonotype registers medium-sized. The V and J genes are TRBV6-1 and TRBJ2-3; TCRdb outputs TRBD2, but without DNA this stays unchecked. The CDR3 covers 14 residues. Germline V gene sequence: CDR1 MNHNS, CDR2 SASEGT. CDR3: CASSTSGGTDTQYF.

The chain carries TRBV19 and TRBJ1-2; TCRdb reports TRBD1, a call that lacks DNA to check it against. The germline V gene encodes CDR1 LNHDA and CDR2 SQIVND (reference sequence). The CDR3 has 14 amino acids. The CDR3 spells CATSIGQAPSGYTF.

This rearrangement joins TRBV27 to TRBJ1-2; TCRdb proposes TRBD1, but this gene call is untestable without DNA. The CDR3 consists of 12 residues. Germline lookup yields CDR1 MNHEY and CDR2 SMNVEV (reference sequence). This chain's CDR3 is CATLGAGYGYTF.

This clonotype is deemed medium-sized by its frequency. The chain joins TRBV11-1 to TRBJ2-5. CDR1 and CDR2 (germline): SGHAT, FQDESV (reference sequence). The CDR3 is made up of 16 amino acids. CDR3 residues: CASSLNTPSDQETQYF.